This T cell receptor (beta chain) appears in the sequencing data of a study of T cell responses to AZD1222 COVID-19 vaccine. Notes on the study in general: No repertoire was sampled before or during the peak T cell response, only after it.

The data were produced by immunoSEQ multiplex PCR, yet TCRdb's version contains in-frame clones alone and is incomplete. The data contain approximately 150,000 clones, about 90% of them singletons. On this clone itself: Its antigen is not identified.

Germline values: CDR1 MNHEY, CDR2 SMNVEV (reference sequence). Trimming took 3 bases from V and 7 from J; bases not matched to a gene: 6. CDR3 length: 16 amino acids. Sequences were derived from peripheral blood, sampled on day 0 of AZD1222 vaccination. This receptor was identified in an adult in good health. The chain links TRBV27 to TRBJ2-1, with 13 bases aligning to TRBD2. Written as DNA, the CDR3 is TGTGCCAGCAGTTTTACTAGCGGGAGGGCCGGGAATGAGCAGTTCTTC. This sequence encodes CASSFTSGRAGNEQFF.